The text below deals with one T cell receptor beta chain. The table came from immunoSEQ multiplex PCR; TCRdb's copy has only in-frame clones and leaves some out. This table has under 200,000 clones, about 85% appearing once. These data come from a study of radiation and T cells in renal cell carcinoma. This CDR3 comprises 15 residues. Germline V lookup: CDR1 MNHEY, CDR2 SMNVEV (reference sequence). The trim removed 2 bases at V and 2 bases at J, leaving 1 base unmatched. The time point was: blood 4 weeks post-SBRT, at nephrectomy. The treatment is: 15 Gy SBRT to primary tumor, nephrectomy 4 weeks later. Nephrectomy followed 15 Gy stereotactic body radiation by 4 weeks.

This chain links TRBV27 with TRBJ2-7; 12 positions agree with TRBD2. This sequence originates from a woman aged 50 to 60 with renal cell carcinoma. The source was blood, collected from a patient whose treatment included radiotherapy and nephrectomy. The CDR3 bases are TGTGCCAGCAGTTTACTAGCGGGGGGGCCCTACGAGCAGTACTTC. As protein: CASSLLAGGPYEQYF.